A single TCR beta chain is shown here with its context. Its specificity is unknown. This sample is part of a study of T cell responses to AZD1222 COVID-19 vaccine. The table came from immunoSEQ multiplex PCR; TCRdb's copy has only in-frame clones and leaves some out. The sample has some 130,000 clones; approximately 90% are singletons. Whole-study results and caveats: The sample set comprised mostly white British donors with more females, and clonal diversity was possibly underestimated.

The receptor's source is an adult in good health. The sequencing here drew on peripheral blood, taken on day 0 of AZD1222 vaccination.

CDR3 coding DNA: TGCGCCAGCAGCCCCCCGAGGTCCGGGGGCTACACCTTC. Translated: CASSPPRSGGYTF. This chain connects TRBV4-1 to TRBJ1-2; D remains ambiguous. CDR3 length: 13 amino acids. V lost 4 bases and J 8 bases, leaving 14 bases between the germline ends. CDR1 is MGHRA and CDR2 is YSYEKL in the germline V gene.